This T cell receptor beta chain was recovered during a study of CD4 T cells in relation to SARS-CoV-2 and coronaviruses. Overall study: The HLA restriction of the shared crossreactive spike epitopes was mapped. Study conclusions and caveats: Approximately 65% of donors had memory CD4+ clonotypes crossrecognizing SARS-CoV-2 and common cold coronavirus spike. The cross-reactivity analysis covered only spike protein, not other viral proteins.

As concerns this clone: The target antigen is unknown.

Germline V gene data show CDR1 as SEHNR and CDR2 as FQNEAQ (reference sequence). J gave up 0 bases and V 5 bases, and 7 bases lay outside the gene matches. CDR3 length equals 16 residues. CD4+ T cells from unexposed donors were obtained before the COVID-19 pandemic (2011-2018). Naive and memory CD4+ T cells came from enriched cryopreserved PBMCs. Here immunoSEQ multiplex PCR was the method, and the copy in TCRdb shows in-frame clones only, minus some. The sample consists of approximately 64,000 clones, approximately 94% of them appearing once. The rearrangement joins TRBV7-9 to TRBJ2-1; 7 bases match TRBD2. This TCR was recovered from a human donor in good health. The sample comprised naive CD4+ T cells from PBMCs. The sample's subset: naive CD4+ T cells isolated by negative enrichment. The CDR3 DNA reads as TGTGCCAGCAGCGAGGGGAGCGGGAACTCCTACAATGAGCAGTTCTTC. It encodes CASSEGSGNSYNEQFF.